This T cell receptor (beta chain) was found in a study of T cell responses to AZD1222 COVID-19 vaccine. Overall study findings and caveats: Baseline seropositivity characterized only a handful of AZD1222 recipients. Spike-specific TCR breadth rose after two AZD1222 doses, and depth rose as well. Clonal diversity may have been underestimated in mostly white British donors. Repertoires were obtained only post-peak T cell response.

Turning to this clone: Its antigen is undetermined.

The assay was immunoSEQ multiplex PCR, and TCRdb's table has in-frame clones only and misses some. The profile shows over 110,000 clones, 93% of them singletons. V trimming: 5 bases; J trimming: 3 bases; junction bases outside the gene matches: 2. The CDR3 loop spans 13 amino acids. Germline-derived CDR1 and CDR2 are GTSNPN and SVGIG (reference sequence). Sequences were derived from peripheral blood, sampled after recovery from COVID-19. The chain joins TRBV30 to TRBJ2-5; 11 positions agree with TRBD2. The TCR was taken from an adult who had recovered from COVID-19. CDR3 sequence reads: CAWSTSGKETQYF. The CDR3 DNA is TGTGCCTGGTCGACTAGCGGGAAAGAGACCCAGTACTTC.